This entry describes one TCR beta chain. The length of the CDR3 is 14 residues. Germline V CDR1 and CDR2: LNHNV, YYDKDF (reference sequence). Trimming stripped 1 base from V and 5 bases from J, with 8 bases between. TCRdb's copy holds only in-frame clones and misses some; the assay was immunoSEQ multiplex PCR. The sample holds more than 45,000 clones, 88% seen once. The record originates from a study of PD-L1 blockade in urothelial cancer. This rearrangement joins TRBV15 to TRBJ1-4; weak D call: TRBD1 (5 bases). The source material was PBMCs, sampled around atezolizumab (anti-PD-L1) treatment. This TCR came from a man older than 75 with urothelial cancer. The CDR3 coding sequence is TGTGCCACCAGCAGAGGGACACCCAATGAAAAACTGTTTTTT. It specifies CATSRGTPNEKLFF. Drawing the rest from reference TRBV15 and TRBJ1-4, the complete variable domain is DAMVIQNPRYQVTQFGKPVTLSCSQTLNHNVMYWYQQKSSQAPKLLFHYYDKDFNNEADTPDNFQSRRPNTSFCFLDIRSPGLGDTAMYLCATSRGTPNEKLFFGSGTQLSVL.